The T cell receptor (beta chain) described here comes from a study of CD8 T cells in ankylosing spondylitis. 5'-RACE, quantitative and with molecular barcodes, yielded the TCR beta libraries. MiXCR, applied by TCRdb to the 5' RACE reads, yields one record per CDR3 protein. The repertoire holds 340,000 or so distinct CDR3 sequences, with over 12% as singletons. Regarding the study as a whole: The study looked at matched synovial fluid samples from ankylosing spondylitis patients. Disease-linked clones were reported to be significantly enriched there. A CD8+ phenotype characterized the disease-linked clones, which were relatively rare in peripheral blood.

On this clonotype itself: Antigen unknown.

This TCR came from a male donor with ankylosing spondylitis or in good health (not recorded which). The sample was blood, either unsorted or a sorted T cell fraction (not recorded which).

The DNA of the CDR3 is TGTGCCAGCAGCTTAGAGCGGGACAGGGATATCACTGAAGCTTTCTTT. Translated, it gives CASSLERDRDITEAFF. This chain links TRBV7-9 with TRBJ1-1, with 9 bases matching TRBD1. Germline V gene lookup returns CDR1 SEHNR and CDR2 FQNEAQ (reference sequence). This CDR3 region has 16 residues. The V and J ends lost 1 base and 4 bases, in that order; junction bases with no gene match: 7.